One TCR beta chain is described in this entry. These data come from a study of blood T cell repertoires in COVID-19. Across the whole study: The analysed material was cDNA or gDNA that came from T cells, B-cell-depleted T cells, or PBMCs.

As handled by the study authors: How many nucleated cells were present was estimated from reference gene primer amplification. TCRdb keeps only in-frame clones here, not all; method: immunoSEQ multiplex PCR. V and J calls and clone size are as listed in that table; D and trimming were resolved from the DNA. The table lists roughly 400,000 clones, about 90% of them singletons. Cohorts were determined from participant-reported clinical history. Two negative PCRs, clearance, or symptom resolution characterized the recovered Cohort 3 donors. CDR1 and CDR2 (germline): SGHAT, FQNNGV. The CDR3 sequence is 17 residues long. Trimming at V came to 1 base and at J to 3 bases, leaving 7 bases not matched to a gene.

The V gene is TRBV11-2, the J gene TRBJ1-2, with 11 nucleotides matching TRBD1. Specimen: PBMCs or T cells enriched from blood (not recorded which). The TCR comes from a woman aged 30 to 39 who had recovered from COVID-19. The DNA for the CDR3 is TGTGCCAGCAGCTTAGTCCGCGGGACAGGGGGACACTATGGCTACACCTTC. Its translation is CASSLVRGTGGHYGYTF.